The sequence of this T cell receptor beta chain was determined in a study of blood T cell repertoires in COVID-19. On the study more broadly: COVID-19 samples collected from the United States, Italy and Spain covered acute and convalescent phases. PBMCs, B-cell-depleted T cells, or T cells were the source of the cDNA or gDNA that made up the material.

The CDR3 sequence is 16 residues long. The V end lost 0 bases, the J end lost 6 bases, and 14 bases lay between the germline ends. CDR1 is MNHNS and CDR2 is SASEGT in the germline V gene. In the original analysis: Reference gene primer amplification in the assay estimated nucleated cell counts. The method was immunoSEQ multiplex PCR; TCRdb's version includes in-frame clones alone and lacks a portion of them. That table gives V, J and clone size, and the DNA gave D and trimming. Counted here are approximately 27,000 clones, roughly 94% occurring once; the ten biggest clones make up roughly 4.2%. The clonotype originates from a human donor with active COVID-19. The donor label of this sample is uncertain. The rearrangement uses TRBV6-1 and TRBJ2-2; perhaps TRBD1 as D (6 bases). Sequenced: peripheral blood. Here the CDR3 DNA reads TGTGCCAGCAGTGAAGCGCTAACAGGGTTCCCCGGGGAGCTGTTTTTT. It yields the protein CASSEALTGFPGELFF.